The entry that follows covers one TCR beta chain sequence. No antigen is known for it. The record originates from a study of CD8+ T cells in alopecia areata. Study context: Those patients who were treated received oral tofacitinib, which was given at 5 to 10 mg twice daily for moderate-to-severe alopecia areata. Findings and limits, study-wide: Mice showed clearer TCR sharing than patients did, a gap that was possibly HLA-related.

The authors extracted RNA and reverse transcribed it into cDNA as the sequencing template. Some clones are missing from TCRdb's copy, which holds only in-frame ones; the method was immunoSEQ multiplex PCR. The data show around 200,000 clones, around 63% seen once. The source was CD4+ T cells sorted from blood, collected at week 0. This sequence was found in a human donor with alopecia areata.

CDR3 sequence (DNA): TGTGCCAGTAGTATAGAGGGGAGCTACGAGCAGTACTTC. This gives the protein CASSIEGSYEQYF. The V gene is TRBV19, the J gene TRBJ2-7; possible D gene TRBD2, 5 bases. Trimming shortened V by 0 bases and J by 3 bases, and 6 bases separated the two germline ends. Germline V gene sequence: CDR1 LNHDA, CDR2 SQIVND (reference sequence). The CDR3 extends over 13 amino acids. The full variable domain, rest sourced from reference TRBV19 and TRBJ2-7, is DGGITQSPKYLFRKEGQNVTLSCEQNLNHDAMYWYRQDPGQGLRLIYYSQIVNDFQKGDIAEGYSVSREKKESFPLTVTSAQKNPTAFYLCASSIEGSYEQYFGPGTRLTVT.